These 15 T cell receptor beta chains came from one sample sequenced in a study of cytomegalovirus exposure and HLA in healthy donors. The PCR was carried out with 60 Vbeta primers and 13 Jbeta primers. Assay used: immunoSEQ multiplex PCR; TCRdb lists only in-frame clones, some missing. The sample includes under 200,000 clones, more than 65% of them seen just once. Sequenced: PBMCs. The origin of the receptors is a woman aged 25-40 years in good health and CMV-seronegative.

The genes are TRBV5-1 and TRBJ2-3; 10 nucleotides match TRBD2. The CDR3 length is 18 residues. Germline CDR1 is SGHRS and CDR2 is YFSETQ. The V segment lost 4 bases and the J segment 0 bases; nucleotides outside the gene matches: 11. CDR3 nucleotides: TGCGCCAGCAGCCCCCGGGCTAGCGGGGGACTTAGCACAGATACGCAGTATTTT. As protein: CASSPRASGGLSTDTQYF. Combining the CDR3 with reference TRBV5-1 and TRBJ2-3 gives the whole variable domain KAGVTQTPRYLIKTRGQQVTLSCSPISGHRSVSWYQQTPGQGLQFLFEYFSETQRNKGNFPGRFSGRQFSNSRSEMNVSTLELGDSALYLCASSPRASGGLSTDTQYFGPGTRLTVL.

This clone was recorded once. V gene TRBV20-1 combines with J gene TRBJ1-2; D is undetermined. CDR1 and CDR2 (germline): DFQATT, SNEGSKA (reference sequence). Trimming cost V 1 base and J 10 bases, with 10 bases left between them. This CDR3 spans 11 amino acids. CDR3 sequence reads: CSARVDLPYTF. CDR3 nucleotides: TGCAGTGCTAGAGTTGACTTACCCTACACCTTC.

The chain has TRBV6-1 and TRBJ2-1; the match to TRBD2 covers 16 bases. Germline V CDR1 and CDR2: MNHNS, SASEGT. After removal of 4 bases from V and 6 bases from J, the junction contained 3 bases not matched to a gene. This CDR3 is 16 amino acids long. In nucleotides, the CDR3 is TGTGCCAGCAGTGGGGGACTAGCGGGAGGGCTCAATGAGCAGTTCTTC. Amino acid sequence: CASSGGLAGGLNEQFF.

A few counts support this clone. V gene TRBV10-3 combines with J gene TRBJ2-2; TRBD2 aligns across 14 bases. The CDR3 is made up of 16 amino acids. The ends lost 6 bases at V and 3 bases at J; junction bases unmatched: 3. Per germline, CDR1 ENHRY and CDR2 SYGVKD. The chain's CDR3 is CAIRPTSGRDTGELFF. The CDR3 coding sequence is TGTGCCATCAGACCGACTAGCGGGAGGGACACCGGGGAGCTGTTTTTT.

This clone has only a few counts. CDR3 bases: TGCGCCAGCAGCCAAGTCGTCGCTAGCGGGGGGGAGGTCACAGATACGCAGTATTTT. Translating it yields CASSQVVASGGEVTDTQYF. V gene TRBV4-1 combines with J gene TRBJ2-3, with 12 bases aligning to TRBD2. With V trimmed by 1 base and J by 2 bases, 10 bases remained unmatched. Germline CDR1 MGHRA, CDR2 YSYEKL. This CDR3 region has 19 residues.

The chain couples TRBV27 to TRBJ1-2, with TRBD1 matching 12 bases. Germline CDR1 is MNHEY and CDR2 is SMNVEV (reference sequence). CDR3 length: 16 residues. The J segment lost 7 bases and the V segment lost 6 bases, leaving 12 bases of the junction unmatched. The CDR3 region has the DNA TGTGCCAGCAGCACCGGGACAGGGGGCGCAGGGAGTGGCTACACCTTC. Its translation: CASSTGTGGAGSGYTF.

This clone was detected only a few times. The CDR3 loop is CASSLSSGGHRYTF. The CDR3, as DNA: TGCGCCAGCAGCTTATCCTCAGGGGGTCATCGCTACACCTTC. The chain has TRBV5-1 and TRBJ1-2, with 7 bases matching TRBD1. This CDR3 comprises 14 residues. Germline lookup yields CDR1 SGHRS and CDR2 YFSETQ. The V gene end was trimmed by 2 bases and the J gene end by 9 bases; junction bases not matched to a gene: 10.

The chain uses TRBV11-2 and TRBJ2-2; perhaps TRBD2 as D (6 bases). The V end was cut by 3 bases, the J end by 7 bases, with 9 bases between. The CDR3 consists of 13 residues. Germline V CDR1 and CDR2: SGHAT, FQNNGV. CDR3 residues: CASSLEGFGELFF. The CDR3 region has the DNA TGTGCCAGCAGCTTGGAGGGATTCGGGGAGCTGTTTTTT.

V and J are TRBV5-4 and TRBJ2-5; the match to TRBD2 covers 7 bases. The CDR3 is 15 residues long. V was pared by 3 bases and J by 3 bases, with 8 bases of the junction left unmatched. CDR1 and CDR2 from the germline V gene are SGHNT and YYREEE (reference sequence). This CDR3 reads CASSSPGGVKETQYF. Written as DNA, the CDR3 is TGTGCCAGCAGCTCCCCTGGGGGGGTAAAAGAGACCCAGTACTTC.

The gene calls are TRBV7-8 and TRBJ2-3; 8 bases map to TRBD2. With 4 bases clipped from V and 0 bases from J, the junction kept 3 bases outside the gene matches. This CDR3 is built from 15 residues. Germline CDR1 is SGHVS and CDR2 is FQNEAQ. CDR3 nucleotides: TGTGCCAGCAGCTCCTCTAGCGGGAGCACAGATACGCAGTATTTT. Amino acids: CASSSSSGSTDTQYF.

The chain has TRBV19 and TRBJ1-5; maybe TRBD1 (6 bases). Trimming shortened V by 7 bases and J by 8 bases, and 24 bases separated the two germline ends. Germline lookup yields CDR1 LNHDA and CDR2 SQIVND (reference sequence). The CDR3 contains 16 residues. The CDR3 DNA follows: TGTGCCAGTACCGACAGGCCCAAGGTCCAGTGGGAGCCCCAGCATTTT. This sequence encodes CASTDRPKVQWEPQHF.

The CDR3 region is CASSLLGRGSSGNTIYF. The CDR3 bases are TGTGCCAGCAGCCTCCTTGGGCGGGGAAGCTCTGGAAACACCATATATTTT. The chain has TRBV5-4 and TRBJ1-3; D not certain. The CDR3 spans 17 residues. In germline, CDR1 is SGHNT, CDR2 YYREEE (reference sequence). Trimming cost V 4 bases and J 0 bases, with 17 bases left between them. The full variable domain, completed using reference TRBV5-4 and TRBJ1-3, is ETGVTQSPTHLIKTRGQQVTLRCSSQSGHNTVSWYQQALGQGPQFIFQYYREEENGRGNFPPRFSGLQFPNYSSELNVNALELDDSALYLCASSLLGRGSSGNTIYFGEGSWLTVV.

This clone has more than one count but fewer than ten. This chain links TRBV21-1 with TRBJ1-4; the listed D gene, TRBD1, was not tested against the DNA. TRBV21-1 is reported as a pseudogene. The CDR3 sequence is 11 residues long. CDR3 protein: CASSKSTMAFF. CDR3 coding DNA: TGTGCCAGCAGCAAATCCACCATGGCGTTTTTT.

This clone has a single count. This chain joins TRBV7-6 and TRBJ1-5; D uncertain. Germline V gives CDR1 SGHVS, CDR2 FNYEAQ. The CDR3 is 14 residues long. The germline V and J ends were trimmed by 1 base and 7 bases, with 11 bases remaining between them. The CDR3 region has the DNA TGTGCCAGCAGCTTAGAGCTGGGGAGGCAGCCCCAGCATTTT. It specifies CASSLELGRQPQHF.

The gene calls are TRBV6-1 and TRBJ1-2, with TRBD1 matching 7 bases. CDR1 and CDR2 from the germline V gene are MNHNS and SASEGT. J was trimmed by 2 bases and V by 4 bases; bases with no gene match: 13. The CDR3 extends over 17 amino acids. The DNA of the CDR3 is TGTGCCAGCAGTGTAAATCAGGGGGGCGGCAGAAACTATGGCTACACCTTC. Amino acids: CASSVNQGGGRNYGYTF.